These 32 T cell receptor beta chains share one sample of origin, sequenced in a study of T cells expressing NK-cell markers. TCRdb re-called the 5' RACE reads, yielding one record per CDR3 amino acid sequence without DNA. Here the sample table reports hundreds of thousands of distinct CDR3 sequences. Sequences were obtained from blood T cells: a sorted CD56 or NKG2C T cell subset, CD4+ or CD8+ T cells, or bulk PBMC T cells (not recorded which). The receptors originated from a man younger than 35 in good health.

This rearrangement joins TRBV4-1 to TRBJ2-1; TCRdb indicates TRBD1, and absent DNA this call remains unverified. The CDR3 runs 17 residues. Germline V gives CDR1 MGHRA, CDR2 YSYEKL. The chain's CDR3 is CASSPQSPGQGIDEQFF.

The chain combines TRBV4-3 with TRBJ2-5; TCRdb lists TRBD1, though no DNA is available to test this call. Germline V gene data show CDR1 as LGHNA and CDR2 as YSLEER. CDR3 length equals 18 residues. The chain's CDR3 is CASSQDALIPGQAPGQYF.

The chain links TRBV7-2 to TRBJ2-7; with no DNA, the TCRdb D assignment of TRBD2 cannot be verified. The germline V gene has CDR1 SGHTA and CDR2 FQGNSA. This CDR3 contains 15 residues. The CDR3: CASSLDPGLTYEQYF.

The rearrangement joins TRBV7-2 to TRBJ1-5; the D call from TCRdb, TRBD1, cannot be confirmed without DNA. Germline V gives CDR1 SGHTA, CDR2 FQGNSA. The CDR3 consists of 16 residues. The CDR3 here is CASSLAGQLHNQPQHF.

This chain connects TRBV12-3 or TRBV12-4 to TRBJ2-6; the D gene TCRdb calls, TRBD1, cannot be checked with no DNA. The CDR3 is made up of 19 amino acids. The CDR3 here is CASSPVGARGRYGANVLTF.

The rearrangement links TRBV18 to TRBJ2-5; TCRdb calls TRBD1, which cannot be checked without DNA. CDR3 size: 14 residues. CDR1 and CDR2 (germline): KGHSH, LQKENI. This CDR3 reads CASSPRGQQETQYF.

The chain carries TRBV5-1 and TRBJ2-3; the TCRdb call, TRBD1, lacks DNA for checking. The CDR3 consists of 15 residues. CDR1 and CDR2 (germline): SGHRS, YFSETQ. The CDR3 spells CASSLSGTGPDTQYF.

The rearrangement links TRBV7-3 to TRBJ2-3; TCRdb names TRBD1, which stays unverified in the absence of DNA. Germline V gives CDR1 SGHTA, CDR2 FQGTGA. The CDR3 covers 16 residues. CDR3 region: CASSWGTGPSTDTQYF.

The J gene is TRBJ2-7, the V gene TRBV20-1; TCRdb's D call of TRBD1 is untestable without DNA. Germline CDR1 DFQATT, CDR2 SNEGSKA (reference sequence). This CDR3 has 13 residues. CDR3 sequence: CSARDGVGHEQYF.

The chain is built from TRBV12-3 or TRBV12-4 and TRBJ1-5; as DNA is missing, the TRBD1 call by TCRdb cannot be tested. The CDR3 has 15 amino acids. CDR3 in amino acids: CASSLHRGPNQPQHF.

The chain employs TRBV5-1 and TRBJ2-1; checking the TCRdb D call of TRBD2 is not possible without DNA. Germline V gene data show CDR1 as SGHRS and CDR2 as YFSETQ. The CDR3 totals 15 residues. The CDR3 sequence is CASSLVTSGGNEQFF. The whole variable domain, remainder taken from reference TRBV5-1 and TRBJ2-1, is KAGVTQTPRYLIKTRGQQVTLSCSPISGHRSVSWYQQTPGQGLQFLFEYFSETQRNKGNFPGRFSGRQFSNSRSEMNVSTLELGDSALYLCASSLVTSGGNEQFFGPGTRLTVL.

The CDR3: CASGTPGAFYNEQFF. The chain has TRBV7-6 and TRBJ2-1; TCRdb indicates TRBD1, and absent DNA this call remains unverified. Per the germline V gene, CDR1 is SGHVS and CDR2 is FNYEAQ. This CDR3 spans 15 amino acids.

The chain employs TRBV30 and TRBJ1-1; TCRdb designates TRBD1, a call that cannot be tested without DNA. Germline V lookup: CDR1 GTSNPN, CDR2 SVGIG (reference sequence). CDR3 length: 15 residues. The CDR3 loop reads CAWMVDRNINTEAFF.

The chain links TRBV5-5 to TRBJ2-1; TCRdb calls TRBD1, which cannot be checked without DNA. Germline V lookup: CDR1 SGHKS, CDR2 YYEKEE (reference sequence). This CDR3 has 14 residues. The CDR3 sequence: CASSLGGARNEQFF. Combining the CDR3 with reference TRBV5-5 and TRBJ2-1 gives the whole variable domain DAGVTQSPTHLIKTRGQQVTLRCSPISGHKSVSWYQQVLGQGPQFIFQYYEKEERGRGNFPDRFSARQFPNYSSELNVNALLLGDSALYLCASSLGGARNEQFFGPGTRLTVL.

This rearrangement joins TRBV15 to TRBJ2-2; TCRdb outputs TRBD2, but without DNA this stays unchecked. CDR1 is LNHNV and CDR2 is YYDKDF in the germline V gene (reference sequence). The CDR3 is 14 residues long. The CDR3 protein is CATSRKSSPGELFF.

This rearrangement joins TRBV7-9 to TRBJ1-2. CDR1 is SEHNR, CDR2 FQNEAQ, per germline (reference sequence). The CDR3 is 14 amino acids. The CDR3 spells CASSLETGFDGYTF.

V gene TRBV12-3 or TRBV12-4 combines with J gene TRBJ2-5; checking the TCRdb D call of TRBD1 is not possible without DNA. CDR3 length: 19 residues. The CDR3 here is CASSLAGQGVHKFWETQYF.

The chain uses TRBV12-3 or TRBV12-4 and TRBJ2-1; no DNA is available, so the TRBD1 call from TCRdb remains unchecked. The CDR3 has 15 residues. The CDR3: CASSLSGTQNNEQFF.

The gene calls are TRBV29-1 and TRBJ2-5; with no DNA, the TCRdb D assignment of TRBD2 cannot be verified. Germline V lookup: CDR1 SQVTM, CDR2 ANQGSEA. The CDR3 has 14 residues. This CDR3 is CSVEKAGVEETQYF.

The V gene is TRBV12-3 or TRBV12-4, the J gene TRBJ1-6. CDR3 length equals 14 residues. The CDR3 here is CASSSDRTNSPLHF.

This chain joins TRBV20-1 and TRBJ2-2; TCRdb calls TRBD2, which cannot be checked without DNA. CDR1 is DFQATT and CDR2 is SNEGSKA in the germline V gene (reference sequence). The CDR3 contains 15 residues. The CDR3 protein is CSARDRTRSTGELFF.

The rearrangement uses TRBV27 and TRBJ2-3; as DNA is missing, the TRBD2 call by TCRdb cannot be tested. Germline V gene data show CDR1 as MNHEY and CDR2 as SMNVEV (reference sequence). The CDR3 has 16 amino acids. The CDR3 spells CASSPQAGGSADTQYF.

The chain recombines TRBV24-1 with TRBJ2-1; TCRdb selects TRBD2, and the lack of DNA leaves this call unchecked. Germline lookup yields CDR1 KGHDR and CDR2 SFDVKD. The CDR3 length is 17 residues. CDR3 region: CATSDSGTSSSYNEQFF.

J is TRBJ1-1 and V is TRBV6-5. This CDR3 has 12 residues. Germline-derived CDR1 and CDR2 are MNHEY and SVGAGI. The CDR3 sequence: CASRRQNTEAFF.

The chain employs TRBV20-1 and TRBJ2-7; the TRBD2 assignment by TCRdb is unverifiable without DNA. This CDR3 has 14 residues. Germline loops: CDR1 DFQATT, CDR2 SNEGSKA (reference sequence). This CDR3 is CSAGSGPGSYEQYF.

V usage is TRBV10-3 and J usage is TRBJ1-3. This CDR3 has 14 residues. Germline V gene data show CDR1 as ENHRY and CDR2 as SYGVKD. The CDR3 loop reads CAISPMSSGNTIYF.

The V call is TRBV10-3, the J call TRBJ1-1. CDR1 and CDR2 (germline): ENHRY, SYGVKD. The CDR3 covers 11 residues. This CDR3 is CAISWNTEAFF.

V and J are TRBV28 and TRBJ1-5; checking the TCRdb D call of TRBD1 is not possible without DNA. There are 17 residues in the CDR3. Germline loops: CDR1 MDHEN, CDR2 SYDVKM. CDR3 loop: CASRSPQTGEKYQPQHF.

The chain joins TRBV7-2 to TRBJ2-5. Germline V gene sequence: CDR1 SGHTA, CDR2 FQGNSA. The CDR3 has 14 amino acids. Here the CDR3 reads CASSQRKDQETQYF.

V is TRBV7-9 and J is TRBJ2-3; TCRdb reports TRBD1, a call that lacks DNA to check it against. The CDR3 covers 15 residues. Germline loops: CDR1 SEHNR, CDR2 FQNEAQ (reference sequence). The CDR3 region is CASSLGGALTDTQYF.

This chain uses TRBV29-1 with TRBJ1-2. The CDR3 is 13 residues long. The germline CDR1 and CDR2 sequences are SQVTM and ANQGSEA. The CDR3 here is CSVEERTASGYTF.

This rearrangement joins TRBV2 to TRBJ2-3; TCRdb outputs TRBD1, but without DNA this stays unchecked. Per germline, CDR1 SNHLY and CDR2 FYNNEI. The CDR3 is 15 residues long. The CDR3: CASTGRGGSTDTQYF. Based on the CDR3 plus reference TRBV2 and TRBJ2-3, the full variable domain is EPEVTQTPSHQVTQMGQEVILRCVPISNHLYFYWYRQILGQKVEFLVSFYNNEISEKSEIFDDQFSVERPDGSNFTLKIRSTKLEDSAMYFCASTGRGGSTDTQYFGPGTRLTVL.